This section outlines one T cell receptor (beta chain) sequence together with its context. Its target is unknown. This specimen belongs to a study of identifying expanded T cells in peripheral blood. Study-level results: Differentially abundant clones: around 1.2 between replicates, about 16 at about 13 days, under 25 at four.

Profiled with immunoSEQ multiplex PCR; TCRdb holds only in-frame clones, not every one. The sample contains roughly 100,000 clones, 88% of which appear only once. This receptor was obtained from a person between 18 and 69 years old in good health. The sequencing input was blood.

CDR3 region: CASQSGANVLTF. The CDR3 region has the DNA TGTGCCAGTCAGTCTGGGGCCAACGTCCTGACTTTC. The chain carries TRBV28 and TRBJ2-6; no clear D. The V gene lost 9 bases and the J gene lost 1 base, with 4 bases spanning the gap. Germline V lookup: CDR1 MDHEN, CDR2 SYDVKM. The CDR3 spans 12 residues.